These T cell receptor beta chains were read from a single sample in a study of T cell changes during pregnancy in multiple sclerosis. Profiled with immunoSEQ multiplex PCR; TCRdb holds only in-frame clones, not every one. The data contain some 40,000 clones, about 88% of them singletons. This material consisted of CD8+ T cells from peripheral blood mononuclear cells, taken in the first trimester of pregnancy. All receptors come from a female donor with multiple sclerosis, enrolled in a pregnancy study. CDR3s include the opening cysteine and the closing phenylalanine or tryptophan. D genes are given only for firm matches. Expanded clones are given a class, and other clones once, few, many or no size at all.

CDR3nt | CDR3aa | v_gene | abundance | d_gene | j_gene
TGTGCCAGCAGACCTACTAGCGGGGGCACAGATACGCAGTATTTT | CASRPTSGGTDTQYF | TRBV7-2 | NA | TRBD2 | TRBJ2-3
TGCGCCAGCAGCCAAGGGACACCGGGAGTTGGCGAGCAGTACTTC | CASSQGTPGVGEQYF | TRBV4-1 | NA | NA | TRBJ2-7
TGTGCCAGCAGCCCCGGGACAGGGGGTCGGGTTCAGCCCCAGCATTTT | CASSPGTGGRVQPQHF | TRBV7-6 | once | TRBD1 | TRBJ1-5
TGTGCCAGCAGCGTAGAACCGTGGACTAGCGGGGGGAGATACAATGAGCAGTTCTTC | CASSVEPWTSGGRYNEQFF | TRBV9 | NA | TRBD2 | TRBJ2-1
TGTGCCAGCACCACAGGGGAGGAGACCCAGTACTTC | CASTTGEETQYF | TRBV6-6 | NA | TRBD1 | TRBJ2-5
TGTGCCAGCAGCGGGCGATCGCGGGGCCCTTCTGATGGCTACACCTTC | CASSGRSRGPSDGYTF | TRBV9 | NA | NA | TRBJ1-2
TGTGCCAGCAGTTTTTACAGGGGGTACAATCAGCCCCAGCATTTT | CASSFYRGYNQPQHF | TRBV27 | once | TRBD1 | TRBJ1-5
TGTGCCAGCAGCGGGACAGACCTCACTAACTATGGCTACACCTTC | CASSGTDLTNYGYTF | TRBV7-9 | once | TRBD1 | TRBJ1-2
TGTGCCAGCAGATCAGGGTATTCTGAGCAGTTCTTC | CASRSGYSEQFF | TRBV5-4 | NA | NA | TRBJ2-1
TGTGCCAGCAGTCTCGAAACAGGGACAGGACACCGGAGGGCCCTCCACTTT | CASSLETGTGHRRALHF | TRBV27 | NA | TRBD1 | TRBJ1-6
TGTGCCAGCAGCTCGGAGGGGGGGACCTGGGGGAGACTTGGCTACGAGCAGTACTTC | CASSSEGGTWGRLGYEQYF | TRBV5-5 | NA | NA | TRBJ2-7
TGTGCCAGCAGCGAGGGGACAGGGCTCCACGAGCAGTACTTC | CASSEGTGLHEQYF | TRBV11-2 | NA | TRBD1 | TRBJ2-7
TGTGCCAGCAGCCCATTAGCGGGGAGCTCCTACGAGCAGTACTTC | CASSPLAGSSYEQYF | TRBV7-3 | NA | TRBD2 | TRBJ2-7
TGTGCCAGCAGCTCTTCTCCGGGACTAGCGGCGGTCACCGGGGAGCTGTTTTTT | CASSSSPGLAAVTGELFF | TRBV11-2 | NA | TRBD2 | TRBJ2-2
TGTGCCAGCAGCTTAGGGGGCCGGACAGATACGCAGTATTTT | CASSLGGRTDTQYF | TRBV11-1 | NA | NA | TRBJ2-3
TGCGCCAGCAGCCAGGCAGCGAGCTCCTACGAGCAGTACTTC | CASSQAASSYEQYF | TRBV4-1 | NA | NA | TRBJ2-7
TGCAGCGCCCTGGCCCCGCCAGGGGGAAACTACGAGCAGTACTTC | CSALAPPGGNYEQYF | TRBV29-1 | once | TRBD1 | TRBJ2-7
TGTGCCAGCAGTTATTCCTCCGGGACTATACAAGAGACCCAGTACTTC | CASSYSSGTIQETQYF | TRBV6-5 | NA | TRBD2 | TRBJ2-5
TGTGCCAGCAGTTTCAGTCACTCGGGTTATGGCTACACCTTC | CASSFSHSGYGYTF | TRBV27 | NA | NA | TRBJ1-2
TGTGCCAGCAGGCAAGGAGGGAACTACACCTTC | CASRQGGNYTF | TRBV7-9 | NA | NA | TRBJ1-2
TGCGCCAGCAGCTTGTTAACAGGGTTGAATTCACCCCTCCACTTT | CASSLLTGLNSPLHF | TRBV5-1 | NA | NA | TRBJ1-6
TGTGCCAGCAGCCCAGGGGGAAACACCATATATTTT | CASSPGGNTIYF | TRBV11-3 | few | NA | TRBJ1-3
TGTGCCAGCAGCTGGGACAGGAATCAGCCCCAGCATTTT | CASSWDRNQPQHF | TRBV7-9 | NA | TRBD1 | TRBJ1-5
TGTGCTAGCAGCTTAGGACTAGCGGGCTACAATGAGCAGTTCTTC | CASSLGLAGYNEQFF | TRBV7-7 | NA | TRBD2 | TRBJ2-1
TGCGCCAGCAGCCCGACGGCTTTGGCGCTAGGCTACGAGCAGTACTTC | CASSPTALALGYEQYF | TRBV4-3 | NA | NA | TRBJ2-7
TGTGCCAGCAGCCTCACCGGGGAGCTGTTTTTT | CASSLTGELFF | TRBV6-5 | NA | NA | TRBJ2-2
TGTGCCAGCAGCTCTCCGGGACAAATCTACGAGCAGTACTTC | CASSSPGQIYEQYF | TRBV11-2 | NA | NA | TRBJ2-7
TGTGCCAGCAGCTTGACAGGGCTGCAGTTCTTC | CASSLTGLQFF | TRBV7-2 | NA | TRBD1 | TRBJ2-1
TGTGCCACCAGCGTCCGAAACGGGGAAGGGCCCTTCGGTCAAGATACGCAGTATTTT | CATSVRNGEGPFGQDTQYF | TRBV15 | NA | NA | TRBJ2-3
TGTGCCAGCAGCTCACGGTCGGGGGGCGCGGATGGCTACACCTTC | CASSSRSGGADGYTF | TRBV7-8 | NA | NA | TRBJ1-2
TGTGCCAGCAGTTACGGGACAGGTTCCGAGCAGTACTTC | CASSYGTGSEQYF | TRBV6-5 | NA | TRBD1 | TRBJ2-7
TGTGCCAGCAGCCCTCGGACAGGGACGTACTATGGCTACACCTTC | CASSPRTGTYYGYTF | TRBV9 | once | TRBD1 | TRBJ1-2
TGTGCCAGCAGCTTAGGTCGAGGAAGGACAGTAAATGAAAAACTGTTTTTT | CASSLGRGRTVNEKLFF | TRBV13 | NA | NA | TRBJ1-4
TGTGCCAGCAGTCCCGGGACACTACTCTACGAGCAGTACTTC | CASSPGTLLYEQYF | TRBV6-6 | NA | NA | TRBJ2-7
TGTGCCACCAGCAGTCCAGGGGCTCCCAATCAGCCCCAGCATTTT | CATSSPGAPNQPQHF | TRBV15 | NA | NA | TRBJ1-5
TGTGCCAGCAGCCCAATCCCCTACGAGCAGTACTTC | CASSPIPYEQYF | TRBV11-2 | NA | NA | TRBJ2-7
TGTGCCAGCAGCACGGGACAGTACAATCAGCCCCAGCATTTT | CASSTGQYNQPQHF | TRBV7-9 | NA | TRBD1 | TRBJ1-5
TGTGCCAGCAGCGTAGCAACTTCCGGGACAGGGGGCTCCTACAATGAGCAGTTCTTC | CASSVATSGTGGSYNEQFF | TRBV9 | once | TRBD1 | TRBJ2-1
TGTGCCAGTATTACTAGCGGGGACACAGATACGCAGTATTTT | CASITSGDTDTQYF | TRBV2 | NA | TRBD2 | TRBJ2-3
TGTGCCAGCAGCTTACCTTCTAACTATGGCTACACCTTC | CASSLPSNYGYTF | TRBV7-9 | NA | NA | TRBJ1-2
TGTGCCAGCAGTTCCGACAGGACGGGGACATACGAGCAGTACTTC | CASSSDRTGTYEQYF | TRBV6-5 | NA | NA | TRBJ2-7
TGTGCCAGCAGCCCCGGGGGTAATTCACCCCTCCACTTT | CASSPGGNSPLHF | TRBV11-2 | NA | NA | TRBJ1-6
TGTGCCAGCAGCTTGGGGGGGGGTGAAAAACTGTTTTTT | CASSLGGGEKLFF | TRBV5-6 | NA | NA | TRBJ1-4
TGTGCCAGCAGACTCAGCGGTTCCCAAGAGACCCAGTACTTC | CASRLSGSQETQYF | TRBV27 | NA | NA | TRBJ2-5
TGTGCCAGCCCAGCGGGGGGCTGCAATCAGCCCCAGCATTTT | CASPAGGCNQPQHF | TRBV6-4 | NA | NA | TRBJ1-5
TGTGCCACCAGCACCCGGAACGGGCAGGGAGGATCGCCCAACGTCCTGACTTTC | CATSTRNGQGGSPNVLTF | TRBV15 | NA | NA | TRBJ2-6
TGTGCCAGCAGCTTCCGTCCCGGACAGGGGGTATTCGACGAGCAGTACTTC | CASSFRPGQGVFDEQYF | TRBV7-2 | NA | TRBD1 | TRBJ2-7
TGTGCCACCATCTCGACTAGCGGGGGGGCCTCGAACACCGGGGAGCTGTTTTTT | CATISTSGGASNTGELFF | TRBV15 | NA | TRBD2 | TRBJ2-2
TGTGCCAGTAGTACTGGACTAGCGGAGCGCACAGATACGCAGTATTTT | CASSTGLAERTDTQYF | TRBV19 | NA | TRBD2 | TRBJ2-3
TGTGCCAGCAGCGGGGGACAGGGTAGCGGCGAGCAGTTCTTC | CASSGGQGSGEQFF | TRBV6-4 | NA | TRBD1 | TRBJ2-1
TGTGCCAGCAGTTACCCGACGGGGACAGGGAGGACTGAAGCTTTCTTT | CASSYPTGTGRTEAFF | TRBV6-5 | NA | TRBD1 | TRBJ1-1
TGTGCCAGCAGCCAAAATCAGGGTTTCTTTGGCTACACCTTC | CASSQNQGFFGYTF | TRBV14 | NA | NA | TRBJ1-2
TGCGCCAGCAGCCATAGCGGGACAGCAGGGGCGGACACTGAAGCTTTCTTT | CASSHSGTAGADTEAFF | TRBV4-3 | once | TRBD1 | TRBJ1-1
TGTGCCAGCAGTGAGGGTAGCGGGGGCGGGGATACGCAGTATTTT | CASSEGSGGGDTQYF | TRBV6-4 | few | TRBD2 | TRBJ2-3
TGTGCCAGCAGTTTAAGAGTCGCATCCGAGCAGTACTTC | CASSLRVASEQYF | TRBV27 | NA | NA | TRBJ2-7
TGTGCCAGCAGCCCTCGGCCCGGGGTGGCAACTAATGAAAAACTGTTTTTT | CASSPRPGVATNEKLFF | TRBV5-4 | NA | NA | TRBJ1-4
TGTGCCAGCAGCTCCGGGACTAGCGGGGAACTCTACGAGCAGTACTTC | CASSSGTSGELYEQYF | TRBV11-3 | once | TRBD2 | TRBJ2-7
TGTGCCAGCAGCTACGGGGGAGGGCTGAAAACTAATGAAAAACTGTTTTTT | CASSYGGGLKTNEKLFF | TRBV7-6 | NA | NA | TRBJ1-4